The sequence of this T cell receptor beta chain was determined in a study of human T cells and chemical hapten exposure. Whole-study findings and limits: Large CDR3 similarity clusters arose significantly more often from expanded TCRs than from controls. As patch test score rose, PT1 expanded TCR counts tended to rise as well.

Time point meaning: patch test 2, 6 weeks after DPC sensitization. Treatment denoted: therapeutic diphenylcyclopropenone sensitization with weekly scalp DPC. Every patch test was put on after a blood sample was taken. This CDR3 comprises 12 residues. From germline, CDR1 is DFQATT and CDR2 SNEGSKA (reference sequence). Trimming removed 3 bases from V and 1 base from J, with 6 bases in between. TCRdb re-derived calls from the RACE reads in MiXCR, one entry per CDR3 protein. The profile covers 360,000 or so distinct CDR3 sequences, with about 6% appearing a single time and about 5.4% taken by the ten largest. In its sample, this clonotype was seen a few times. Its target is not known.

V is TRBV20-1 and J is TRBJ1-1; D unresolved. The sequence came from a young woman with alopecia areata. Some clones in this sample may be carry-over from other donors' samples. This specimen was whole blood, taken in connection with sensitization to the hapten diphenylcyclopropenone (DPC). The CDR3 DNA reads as TGCAGTGCTAGCGCGGCGAACACTGAAGCTTTCTTT. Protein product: CSASAANTEAFF.